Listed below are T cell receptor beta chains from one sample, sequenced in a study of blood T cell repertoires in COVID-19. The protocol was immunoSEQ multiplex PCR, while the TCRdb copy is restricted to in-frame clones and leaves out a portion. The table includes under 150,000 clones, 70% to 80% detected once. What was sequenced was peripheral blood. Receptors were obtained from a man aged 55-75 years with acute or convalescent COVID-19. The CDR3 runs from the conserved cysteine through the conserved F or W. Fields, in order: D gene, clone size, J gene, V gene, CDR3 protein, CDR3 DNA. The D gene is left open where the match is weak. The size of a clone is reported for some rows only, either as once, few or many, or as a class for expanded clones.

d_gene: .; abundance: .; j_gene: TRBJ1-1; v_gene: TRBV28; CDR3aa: CASSSGGPDTEAFF; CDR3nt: TGTGCCAGCAGTTCGGGGGGGCCTGACACTGAAGCTTTCTTT
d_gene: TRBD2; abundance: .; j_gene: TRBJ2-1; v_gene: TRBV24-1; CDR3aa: CATSDIPGGPPGEQFF; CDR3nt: TGTGCCACCAGTGATATCCCGGGAGGCCCCCCCGGTGAGCAGTTCTTC
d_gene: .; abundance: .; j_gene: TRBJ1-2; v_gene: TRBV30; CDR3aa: CAWRGANYGYTF; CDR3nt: TGTGCCTGGAGAGGGGCTAACTATGGCTACACCTTC
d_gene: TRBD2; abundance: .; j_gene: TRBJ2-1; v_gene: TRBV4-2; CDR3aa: CASSQAGLAGGDEQFF; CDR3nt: TGTGCCAGCAGCCAAGCGGGATTAGCGGGAGGGGATGAGCAGTTCTTC
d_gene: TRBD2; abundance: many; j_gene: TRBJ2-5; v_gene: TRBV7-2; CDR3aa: CASSLAAPSGQETQYF; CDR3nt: TGTGCCAGCAGCTTAGCCGCGCCTAGCGGCCAAGAGACCCAGTACTTC
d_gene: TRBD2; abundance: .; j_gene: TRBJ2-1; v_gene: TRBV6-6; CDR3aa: CASSSISGLASNEQFF; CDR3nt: TGTGCCAGCAGTTCAATTTCGGGACTAGCGTCGAATGAGCAGTTCTTC
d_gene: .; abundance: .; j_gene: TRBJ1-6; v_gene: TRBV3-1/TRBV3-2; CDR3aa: CASSSQGANSPLHF; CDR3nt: TGTGCCAGCAGCTCTCAGGGCGCGAATTCACCCCTCCACTTT
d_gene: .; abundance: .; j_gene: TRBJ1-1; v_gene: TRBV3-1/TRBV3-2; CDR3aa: CASSQSTVNTEAFF; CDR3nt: TGTGCCAGCAGCCAATCGACTGTGAACACTGAAGCTTTCTTT
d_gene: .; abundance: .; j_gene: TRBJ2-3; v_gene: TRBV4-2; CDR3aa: CASSQDLMRTDTQYF; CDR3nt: TGTGCCAGCAGCCAAGATCTAATGCGCACAGATACGCAGTATTTT
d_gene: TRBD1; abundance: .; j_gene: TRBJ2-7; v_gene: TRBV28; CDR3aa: CASSYRGLEQYF; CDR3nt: TGTGCCAGCAGTTACAGGGGTCTCGAGCAGTACTTC
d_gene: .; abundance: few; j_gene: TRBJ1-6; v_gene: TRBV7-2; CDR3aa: CASSLRNSPLHF; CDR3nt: TGTGCCAGCAGCTTACGGAATTCACCCCTCCACTTT
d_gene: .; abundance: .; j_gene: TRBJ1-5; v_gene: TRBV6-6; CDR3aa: CASINRDGSNQPQHF; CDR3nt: TGTGCCAGCATAAACAGGGATGGGAGCAATCAGCCCCAGCATTTT
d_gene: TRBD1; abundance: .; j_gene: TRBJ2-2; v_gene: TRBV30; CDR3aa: CAWGHRGPVRKVGELFF; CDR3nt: TGTGCCTGGGGGCACAGGGGTCCGGTGAGAAAGGTCGGGGAGCTGTTTTTT
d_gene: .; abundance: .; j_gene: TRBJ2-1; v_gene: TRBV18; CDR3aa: CASSKGGDLYNEQFF; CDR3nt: TGTGCCAGCTCAAAAGGGGGGGATTTGTACAATGAGCAGTTCTTC
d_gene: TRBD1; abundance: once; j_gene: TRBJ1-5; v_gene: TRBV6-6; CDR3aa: CASSFGQGNQPQHF; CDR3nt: TGTGCCAGCAGTTTTGGACAGGGAAATCAGCCCCAGCATTTT
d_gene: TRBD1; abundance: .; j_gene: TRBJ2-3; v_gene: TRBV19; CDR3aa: CASSTGQGTTDTQYF; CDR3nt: TGTGCCAGTAGTACGGGACAGGGAACTACAGATACGCAGTATTTT
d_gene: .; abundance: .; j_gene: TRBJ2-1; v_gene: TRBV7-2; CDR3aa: CASSLGLTINEQFF; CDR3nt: TGTGCCAGCAGCTTAGGACTGACGATCAATGAGCAGTTCTTC
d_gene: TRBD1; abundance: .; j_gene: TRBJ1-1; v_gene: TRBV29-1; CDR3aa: CSAVTGQVNTEAFF; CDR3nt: TGCAGCGCCGTGACAGGGCAGGTGAACACTGAAGCTTTCTTT
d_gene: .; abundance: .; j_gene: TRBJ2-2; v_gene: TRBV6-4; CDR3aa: CASSSQVNTGELFF; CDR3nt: TGTGCCAGCAGTTCTCAGGTTAACACCGGGGAGCTGTTTTTT
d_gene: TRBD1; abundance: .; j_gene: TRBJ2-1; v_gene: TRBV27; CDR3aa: CASSFGQGSYNEQFF; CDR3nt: TGTGCCAGCAGTTTCGGACAGGGCTCCTACAATGAGCAGTTCTTC
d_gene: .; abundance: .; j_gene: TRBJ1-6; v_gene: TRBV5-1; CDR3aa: CASSLVEGASSYNSPLHF; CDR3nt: TGCGCCAGCAGCTTGGTGGAAGGGGCCAGCTCCTATAATTCACCCCTCCACTTT
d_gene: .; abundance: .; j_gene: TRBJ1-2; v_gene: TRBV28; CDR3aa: CASSLGGRGAYGYTF; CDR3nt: TGTGCCAGCAGTTTGGGAGGACGGGGGGCCTATGGCTACACCTTC
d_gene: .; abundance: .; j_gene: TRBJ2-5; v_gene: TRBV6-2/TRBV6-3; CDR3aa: CASSYSTGARETQYF; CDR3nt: TGTGCCAGCAGTTACTCGACAGGAGCTCGGGAGACCCAGTACTTC
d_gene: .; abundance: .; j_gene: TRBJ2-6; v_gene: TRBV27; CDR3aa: CASSKRPVGANVLTF; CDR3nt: TGTGCCAGCAGTAAGCGGCCGGTAGGGGCCAACGTCCTGACTTTC
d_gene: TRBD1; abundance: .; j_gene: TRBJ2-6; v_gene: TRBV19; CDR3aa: CASSPLGQAFAGANVLTF; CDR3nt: TGTGCCAGTAGTCCCCTGGGACAGGCCTTCGCTGGGGCCAACGTCCTGACTTTC
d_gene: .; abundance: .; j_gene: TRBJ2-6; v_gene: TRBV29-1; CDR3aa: CSVAVAGANVLTF; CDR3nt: TGCAGCGTTGCGGTGGCTGGGGCCAACGTCCTGACTTTC
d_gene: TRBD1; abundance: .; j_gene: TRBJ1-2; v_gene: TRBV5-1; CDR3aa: CASSPGDRAYGYTF; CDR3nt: TGCGCCAGCAGCCCAGGGGACAGGGCCTATGGCTACACCTTC
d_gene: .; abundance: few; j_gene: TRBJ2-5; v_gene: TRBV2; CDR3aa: CASKVAGPEVFDF; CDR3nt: TGTGCCAGCAAGGTGGCAGGTCCCGAAGTGTTTGACTTC
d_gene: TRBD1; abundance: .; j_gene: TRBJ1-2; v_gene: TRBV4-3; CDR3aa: CASSQVIGGSGYTF; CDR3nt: TGCGCCAGCAGCCAAGTCATAGGGGGCAGTGGCTACACCTTC
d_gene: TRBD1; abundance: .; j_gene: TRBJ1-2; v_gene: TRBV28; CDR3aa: CASSPTGQWDGGYTF; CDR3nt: TGTGCCAGCAGTCCAACGGGACAGTGGGATGGTGGCTACACCTTC
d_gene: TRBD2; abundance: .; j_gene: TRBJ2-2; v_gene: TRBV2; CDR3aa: CASSGTREFTGELFF; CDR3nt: TGTGCCAGCAGTGGGACGCGGGAGTTCACCGGGGAGCTGTTTTTT
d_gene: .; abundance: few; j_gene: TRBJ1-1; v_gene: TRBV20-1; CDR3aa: CSGGHSDPVF; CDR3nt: TGCAGTGGGGGCCACAGCGATCCGGTCTTT
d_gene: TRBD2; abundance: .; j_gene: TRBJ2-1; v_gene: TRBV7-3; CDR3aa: CASSRPSGQNNEQFF; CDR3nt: TGTGCCAGCAGCCGACCTAGCGGGCAAAACAATGAGCAGTTCTTC
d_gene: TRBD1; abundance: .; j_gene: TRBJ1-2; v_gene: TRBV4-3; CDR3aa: CASSQGTGIRGYTF; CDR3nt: TGCGCCAGCAGCCAAGGGACAGGGATCCGTGGCTACACCTTC
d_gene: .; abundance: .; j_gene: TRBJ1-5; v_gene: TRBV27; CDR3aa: CASSPIQGQPQHF; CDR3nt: TGTGCCAGCAGTCCAATACAGGGTCAGCCCCAGCATTTT
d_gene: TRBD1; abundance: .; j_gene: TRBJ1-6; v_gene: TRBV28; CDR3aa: CASSFQGQYNSPLHF; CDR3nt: TGTGCCAGCAGCTTCCAGGGACAGTATAATTCACCCCTCCACTTT
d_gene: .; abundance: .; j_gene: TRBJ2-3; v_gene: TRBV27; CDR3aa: CASRTPGPLNF; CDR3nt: TGTGCCAGCAGGACCCCGGGTCCCTTGAATTTT
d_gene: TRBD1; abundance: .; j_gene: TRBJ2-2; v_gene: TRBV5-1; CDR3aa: CASSPDRANTGELFF; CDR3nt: TGCGCCAGCAGCCCGGACAGGGCTAACACCGGGGAGCTGTTTTTT
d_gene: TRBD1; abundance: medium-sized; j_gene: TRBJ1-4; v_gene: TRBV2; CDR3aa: CASRDRVGSEKLFF; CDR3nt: TGTGCCAGCAGGGACAGGGTTGGTAGTGAAAAACTGTTTTTT
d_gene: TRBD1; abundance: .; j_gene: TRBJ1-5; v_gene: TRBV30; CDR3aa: CAWSSDRELGQPQHF; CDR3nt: TGTGCCTGGAGTAGTGACAGGGAGTTAGGTCAGCCCCAGCATTTT
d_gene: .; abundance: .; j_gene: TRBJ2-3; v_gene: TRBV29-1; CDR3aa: CSVVPSRSSTDTQYF; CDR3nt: TGCAGCGTGGTTCCTAGCCGTTCTAGCACAGATACGCAGTATTTT
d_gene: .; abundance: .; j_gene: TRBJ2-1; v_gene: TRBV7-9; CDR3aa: CASSHPGGYNEQFF; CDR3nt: TGTGCCAGCAGCCATCCAGGAGGGTACAATGAGCAGTTCTTC
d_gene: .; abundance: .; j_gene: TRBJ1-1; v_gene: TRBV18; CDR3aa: CASSPEQFLEAFF; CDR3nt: TGTGCCAGCTCACCAGAACAATTCCTTGAAGCTTTCTTT
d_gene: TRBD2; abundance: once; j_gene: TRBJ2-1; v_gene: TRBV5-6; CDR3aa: CASSLLGERDYNEQFF; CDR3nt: TGTGCCAGCAGCTTGTTAGGGGAGCGGGACTACAATGAGCAGTTCTTC
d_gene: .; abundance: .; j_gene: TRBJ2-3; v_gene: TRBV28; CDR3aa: CASSSTGMVTDTQYF; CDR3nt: TGTGCCAGCAGTTCCACAGGGATGGTCACAGATACGCAGTATTTT
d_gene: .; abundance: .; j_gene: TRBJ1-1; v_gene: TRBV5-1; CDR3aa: CASSLGGGGTEAFF; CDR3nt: TGCGCCAGCAGCTTGGGTGGAGGCGGCACTGAAGCTTTCTTT
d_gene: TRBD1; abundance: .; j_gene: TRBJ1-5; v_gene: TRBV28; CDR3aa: CASSPGQGMGQPQHF; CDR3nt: TGTGCCAGCAGTCCAGGACAGGGGATGGGTCAGCCCCAGCATTTT
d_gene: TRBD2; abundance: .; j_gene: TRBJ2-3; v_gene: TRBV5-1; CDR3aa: CASSSRLAGARGDTQYF; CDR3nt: TGCGCCAGCAGTTCCCGACTAGCGGGAGCTCGTGGAGATACGCAGTATTTT
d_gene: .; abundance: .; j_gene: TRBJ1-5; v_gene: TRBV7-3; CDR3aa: CASSLTQGQPQHF; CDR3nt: TGTGCCAGCAGCTTAACCCAGGGACAGCCCCAGCATTTT
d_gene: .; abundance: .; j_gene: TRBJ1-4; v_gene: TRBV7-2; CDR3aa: CASSFPRNEKLFF; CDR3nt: TGTGCCAGCAGCTTCCCTCGTAATGAAAAACTGTTTTTT
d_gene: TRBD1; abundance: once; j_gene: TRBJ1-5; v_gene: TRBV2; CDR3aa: CASGTVSNQPQHF; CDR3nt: TGTGCCAGCGGGACAGTTAGCAATCAGCCCCAGCATTTT
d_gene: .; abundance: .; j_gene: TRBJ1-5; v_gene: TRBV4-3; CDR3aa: CASSQAVGNQPQHF; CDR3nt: TGCGCCAGCAGCCAAGCTGTCGGCAATCAGCCCCAGCATTTT
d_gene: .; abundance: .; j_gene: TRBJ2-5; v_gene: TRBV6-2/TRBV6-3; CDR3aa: CASSYSATQYF; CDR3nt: TGTGCCAGCAGTTACTCGGCTACCCAGTACTTC
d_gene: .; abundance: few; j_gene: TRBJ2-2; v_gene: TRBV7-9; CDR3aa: CASNQRRSGELFF; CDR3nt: TGTGCCAGCAACCAGCGGCGTTCCGGGGAGCTGTTTTTT
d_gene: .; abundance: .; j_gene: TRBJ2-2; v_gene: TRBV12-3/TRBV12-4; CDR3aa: CASRGASGELFF; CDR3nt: TGTGCCAGCAGGGGGGCCTCCGGGGAGCTGTTTTTT
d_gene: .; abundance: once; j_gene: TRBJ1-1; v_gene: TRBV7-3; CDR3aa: CASSPEPPLRAFF; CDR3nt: TGTGCCAGCAGCCCTGAACCCCCTTTGAGAGCTTTCTTT
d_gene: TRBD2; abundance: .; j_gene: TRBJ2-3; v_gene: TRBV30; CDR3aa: CAWSVWGGSGTDTQYF; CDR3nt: TGTGCCTGGAGTGTTTGGGGCGGGAGCGGTACAGATACGCAGTATTTT
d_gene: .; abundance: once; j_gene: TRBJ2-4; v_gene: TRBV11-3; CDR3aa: CASSSGRQQNIQYF; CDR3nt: TGTGCCAGCAGCTCAGGCAGACAGCAAAACATTCAGTACTTC
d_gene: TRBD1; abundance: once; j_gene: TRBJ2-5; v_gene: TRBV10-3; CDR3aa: CAISRQGAEETQYF; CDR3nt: TGTGCCATCAGCCGACAGGGGGCGGAAGAGACCCAGTACTTC
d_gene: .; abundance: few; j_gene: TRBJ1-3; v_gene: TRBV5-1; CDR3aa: CASSPPVPGNTIYF; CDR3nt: TGCGCCAGCAGCCCCCCTGTCCCTGGAAACACCATATATTTT